This T cell receptor (beta chain) was sequenced for a study of blood T cell repertoires in COVID-19. This CDR3 is built from 18 residues. V lost 0 bases and J 9 bases, leaving 24 bases between the germline ends. Germline V gene sequence: CDR1 ENHRY, CDR2 SYGVKD. Profiling relied on immunoSEQ multiplex PCR, and the TCRdb table lists in-frame clones only, not all of them. The profile shows 180,000 or so clones, 80% to 90% of them singletons. The TCR sequence derives from a man between 60 and 75 years old with acute or convalescent COVID-19. The chain employs TRBV10-3 and TRBJ2-1; possibly TRBD2 for D (6 bases). Sequenced: peripheral blood. In DNA form, the CDR3 reads TGTGCCATCAGTGAGTCGGCCGTAGGAGTGGGGGAGCGGGCTGAGCAGTTCTTC. It is translated as CAISESAVGVGERAEQFF.